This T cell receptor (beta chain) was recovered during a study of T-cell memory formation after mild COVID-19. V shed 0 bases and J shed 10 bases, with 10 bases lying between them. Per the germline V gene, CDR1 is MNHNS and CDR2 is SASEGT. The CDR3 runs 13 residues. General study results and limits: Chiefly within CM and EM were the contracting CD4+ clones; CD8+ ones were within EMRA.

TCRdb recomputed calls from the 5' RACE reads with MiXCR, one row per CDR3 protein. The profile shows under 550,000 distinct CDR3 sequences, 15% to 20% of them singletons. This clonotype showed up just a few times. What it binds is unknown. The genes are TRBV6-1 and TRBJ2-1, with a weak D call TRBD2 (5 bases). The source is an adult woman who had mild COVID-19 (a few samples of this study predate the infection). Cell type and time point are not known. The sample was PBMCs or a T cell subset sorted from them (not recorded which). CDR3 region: CASSEARVGEQFF. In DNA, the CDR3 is TGTGCCAGCAGTGAAGCGAGGGTGGGGGAGCAGTTCTTC.